A single sample gave rise to the 13 T cell receptor beta chains below, sequenced in a study of T cells in Graves' hyperthyroidism and ophthalmopathy. Using RNA transcripts as the source, TCR beta CDR3 regions were amplified. The HTBI primer set was used in a first-round RT-PCR of the TCR CDR3. One entry per CDR3 protein results from TCRdb running MiXCR on the multiplex PCR reads. The sample contains 250,000 to 350,000 distinct CDR3 sequences, approximately 16% of which appear only once. The sample comprised blood. The origin of the receptors is a man aged 25 to 40 with Graves' hyperthyroidism.

This clonotype was counted ten times or more. V gene TRBV13 combines with J gene TRBJ2-7; 9 positions agree with TRBD2. The length of the CDR3 is 16 residues. The V gene's germline CDR1 is PRHDT and CDR2 FYEKMQ (reference sequence). V gave up 5 bases and J gave up 5 bases; unmatched junction bases: 13. The CDR3 DNA follows: TGTGCCAGCAGCGCGCTAACGTCTAGCGGGACCCACGAGCAGTACTTC. It encodes CASSALTSSGTHEQYF.

This clonotype was counted at least ten times. The rearrangement links TRBV5-1 to TRBJ2-3; TRBD2 matches 8 bases. The CDR3 consists of 14 residues. The V segment lost 4 bases and the J segment 5 bases; nucleotides outside the gene matches: 6. Germline V lookup: CDR1 SGHRS, CDR2 YFSETQ. The CDR3 coding sequence is TGCGCCAGCAGCCCAGTCGCGGGAGGAGATACGCAGTATTTT. This codes for CASSPVAGGDTQYF.

This rearrangement joins TRBV18 to TRBJ2-1; D remains ambiguous. The germline CDR1 and CDR2 sequences are KGHSH and LQKENI. The CDR3 is made up of 13 amino acids. V shed 4 bases and J shed 2 bases, with 6 bases lying between them. In DNA, the CDR3 is TGTGCCAGCTCACGGGCCACCTACAATGAGCAGTTCTTC. Its translation is CASSRATYNEQFF.

This clonotype was detected many times. One junction end disagrees with the germline gene, perhaps due to a read error. This chain uses TRBV28 with TRBJ2-7, with a tentative D call TRBD2 (5 bases). From germline, CDR1 is MDHEN and CDR2 SYDVKM. The CDR3 covers 12 residues. CDR3 protein: CASTLTRGEQYF. CDR3 nucleotide sequence: TGTGCCAGCACTTTAACACGGGGCGAGCAGTACTTC.

This clonotype was seen only a few times. The chain combines TRBV29-1 with TRBJ2-6; D might be TRBD1 (8 bases). The CDR3 extends over 17 amino acids. V shed 7 bases and J shed 1 base, with 20 bases lying between them. Germline loops: CDR1 SQVTM, CDR2 ANQGSEA. The CDR3: CSALGGTGVSGANVLTF. CDR3 coding DNA: TGCAGCGCTTTGGGGGGGACAGGAGTTTCTGGGGCCAACGTCCTGACTTTC.

The chain uses TRBV12-3 or TRBV12-4 and TRBJ2-3; perhaps TRBD1 as D (6 bases). The germline V and J ends were trimmed by 5 bases and 2 bases, with 14 bases remaining between them. The CDR3 runs to 15 residues. The CDR3 DNA follows: TGTGCCAGCAGTGACCCGGGACACCTCACAGATACGCAGTATTTT. Protein: CASSDPGHLTDTQYF.

This clonotype was detected ten times or more. V gene TRBV6-6 combines with J gene TRBJ2-4; 8 bases fit TRBD1. Germline V lookup: CDR1 MNHNY, CDR2 SVGAGI (reference sequence). V lost 2 bases, J lost 6 bases, and 3 bases stayed unmatched. CDR3 length equals 14 residues. The CDR3 DNA reads as TGTGCCAGCAGTTACCTCGGACAGGGAAACATTCAGTACTTC. Amino acids: CASSYLGQGNIQYF.

There are a few counts of this clonotype. The chain joins TRBV27 to TRBJ2-2; TRBD2 is a possible D gene (6 bases). Germline values: CDR1 MNHEY, CDR2 SMNVEV (reference sequence). The V and J ends lost 7 bases and 8 bases respectively, with 8 bases between them. The CDR3 extends over 11 amino acids. CDR3 bases: TGTGCCAGCACGGAGGGGGGGGAGCTGTTTTTT. The encoded protein is CASTEGGELFF.

This clonotype was observed at least ten times. CDR3 nucleotides: TGCAGCGTTGTGCGAAACACTGAAGCTTTCTTT. It specifies CSVVRNTEAFF. The chain uses TRBV29-1 and TRBJ1-1; D remains unclear. Per the germline V gene, CDR1 is SQVTM and CDR2 is ANQGSEA. The CDR3 consists of 11 residues. V was pared by 4 bases and J by 2 bases, with 5 bases between.

This clonotype turned up a few times. V usage is TRBV3-1 and J usage is TRBJ2-7; tentative D call: TRBD1 (6 bases). Per the germline V gene, CDR1 is LGHDT and CDR2 is YNNKEL (reference sequence). CDR3 length: 16 residues. V shed 4 bases and J shed 2 bases, with 18 bases lying between them. Here the CDR3 DNA reads TGTGCCAGCAGCCCCGGGACATGGAACAATGCCTACGAGCAGTACTTC. Its translation is CASSPGTWNNAYEQYF.

This clonotype was counted at least ten times. CDR3 DNA: TGTGCCAGCAGCCAAAGAACTGACGGGGACACTGAAGCTTTCTTT. It is translated as CASSQRTDGDTEAFF. The chain is built from TRBV11-2 and TRBJ1-1; no clear D. V shed 5 bases and J shed 3 bases, with 16 bases lying between them. Germline V gives CDR1 SGHAT, CDR2 FQNNGV. CDR3 size: 15 residues.

The chain carries TRBV5-5 and TRBJ2-2; the D gene is possibly TRBD1 (5 bases). In germline, CDR1 is SGHKS, CDR2 YYEKEE (reference sequence). V lost 2 bases, J lost 4 bases, and 12 bases lay in between. CDR3 size: 15 residues. The CDR3: CASSFVQGPTGELFF. In DNA form, the CDR3 reads TGTGCCAGCAGCTTTGTCCAGGGCCCCACCGGGGAGCTGTTTTTT.

This clonotype was detected ten times or more. The chain combines TRBV18 with TRBJ1-1; the D is unclear. V lost 4 bases and J 1 base, leaving 7 bases between the germline ends. This CDR3 has 13 amino acids. Germline V CDR1 and CDR2: KGHSH, LQKENI. The CDR3 spells CASSRLQNTEAFF. As DNA, the CDR3 is TGTGCCAGCTCACGCTTACAGAACACTGAAGCTTTCTTT. Together with reference TRBV18 and TRBJ1-1, the CDR3 gives the full variable domain: NAGVMQNPRHLVRRRGQEARLRCSPMKGHSHVYWYRQLPEEGLKFMVYLQKENIIDESGMPKERFSAEFPKEGPSILRIQQVVRGDSAAYFCASSRLQNTEAFFGQGTRLTVV.